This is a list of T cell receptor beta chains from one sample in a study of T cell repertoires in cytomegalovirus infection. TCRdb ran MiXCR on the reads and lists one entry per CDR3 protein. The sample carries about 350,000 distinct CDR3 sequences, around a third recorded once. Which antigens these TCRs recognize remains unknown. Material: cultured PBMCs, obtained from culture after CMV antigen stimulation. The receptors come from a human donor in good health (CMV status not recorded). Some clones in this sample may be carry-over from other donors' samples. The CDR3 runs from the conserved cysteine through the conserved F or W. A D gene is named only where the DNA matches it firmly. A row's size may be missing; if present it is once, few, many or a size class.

CDR3 DNA: TGCAGCGTCCATGTGGACAGGGATGAGCAGTTCTTC
CDR3 protein: CSVHVDRDEQFF
V gene: TRBV29-1
D gene: TRBD1
clone size: few
J gene: TRBJ2-1
CDR3 length: 12

CDR3 DNA: TGTGCCAGCAGCCCGAGCGGGAGAATAGAAGAGACCCAGTACTTC
CDR3 protein: CASSPSGRIEETQYF
V gene: TRBV7-2
D gene: TRBD2
clone size: many
J gene: TRBJ2-5
CDR3 length: 15

CDR3 DNA: TGTGCCAGCAGCTTAGCGCGTTGGGGGAATGGCGGCTACACCTTC
CDR3 protein: CASSLARWGNGGYTF
V gene: TRBV7-8
D gene: .
clone size: .
J gene: TRBJ1-2
CDR3 length: 15

CDR3 DNA: TGCGCCAGCAGCCAAGGTTACGGGAACACCGGGGAGCTGTTTTTT
CDR3 protein: CASSQGYGNTGELFF
V gene: TRBV4-1
D gene: .
clone size: .
J gene: TRBJ2-2
CDR3 length: 15

CDR3 DNA: TGTGCCAGCAGCCAAGGCTTAGCCGGGAGCTCCTACAATGAGCAGTTCTTC
CDR3 protein: CASSQGLAGSSYNEQFF
V gene: TRBV5-4
D gene: .
clone size: few
J gene: TRBJ2-1
CDR3 length: 17

CDR3 DNA: TGTGCCAGCAGCCCGTCTCTGTCTGTGGTTTACTACTTC
CDR3 protein: CASSPSLSVVYYF
V gene: TRBV7-9
D gene: .
clone size: few
J gene: TRBJ2-4
CDR3 length: 13

CDR3 DNA: TGCAGTGCTGCCGGGACTATCAGCGTGTGGAGCACAGATACGCAGTATTTT
CDR3 protein: CSAAGTISVWSTDTQYF
V gene: TRBV20-1
D gene: TRBD2
clone size: .
J gene: TRBJ2-3
CDR3 length: 17

CDR3 DNA: TGTGCCAGCAGTTTGTCAGGCACCGGTGGAAATGGCTACACCTTC
CDR3 protein: CASSLSGTGGNGYTF
V gene: TRBV12-3/TRBV12-4
D gene: .
clone size: few
J gene: TRBJ1-2
CDR3 length: 15

CDR3 DNA: TGTGCCAGCAGCTTTTCCGTGGATCAGCCCCAGCATTTT
CDR3 protein: CASSFSVDQPQHF
V gene: TRBV7-2
D gene: .
clone size: .
J gene: TRBJ1-5
CDR3 length: 13

CDR3 DNA: TGTGCCTACAAGCCGGGACTGAACACTGAAGCTTTCTTT
CDR3 protein: CAYKPGLNTEAFF
V gene: TRBV6-1
D gene: .
clone size: .
J gene: TRBJ1-1
CDR3 length: 13

CDR3 DNA: TGTGCCAGCAGTTCTGGACAGGCCTACTCCTACGAGCAGTACTTC
CDR3 protein: CASSSGQAYSYEQYF
V gene: TRBV2
D gene: TRBD1
clone size: few
J gene: TRBJ2-7
CDR3 length: 15

CDR3 DNA: TGTGCCAGCAGCTTAGGGACACCCAGTCCGAATCAGCCCCAGCATTTT
CDR3 protein: CASSLGTPSPNQPQHF
V gene: TRBV7-6
D gene: .
clone size: .
J gene: TRBJ1-5
CDR3 length: 16

CDR3 DNA: TGTGCCAGCAGTTTATTTGCCCGGGACAGTAACTATGGCTACACCTTC
CDR3 protein: CASSLFARDSNYGYTF
V gene: TRBV28
D gene: TRBD1
clone size: few
J gene: TRBJ1-2
CDR3 length: 16

CDR3 DNA: TGTGCCAGCAGTCTAGGGGGAGTGCAGACCCAGTACTTC
CDR3 protein: CASSLGGVQTQYF
V gene: TRBV27
D gene: .
clone size: few
J gene: TRBJ2-5
CDR3 length: 13

CDR3 DNA: TGTGCCAGCAGCTCTCGCCGGGAGACCCAGTACTTC
CDR3 protein: CASSSRRETQYF
V gene: TRBV7-6
D gene: .
clone size: .
J gene: TRBJ2-5
CDR3 length: 12

CDR3 DNA: TGCAGTGCTAGGGGATGGAGCGGACGCACAGATACGCAGTATTTT
CDR3 protein: CSARGWSGRTDTQYF
V gene: TRBV20-1
D gene: .
clone size: .
J gene: TRBJ2-3
CDR3 length: 15

CDR3 DNA: TGTGCCACCAGTGATCGGGACCGCCCGGGGCAGCCCCAGCATTTT
CDR3 protein: CATSDRDRPGQPQHF
V gene: TRBV24-1
D gene: .
clone size: few
J gene: TRBJ1-5
CDR3 length: 15

CDR3 DNA: TGTGCCAGCAGCTCTCAACCGGGACTAGCGGGCGCCGTCAACTTAAACATTCAGTACTTC
CDR3 protein: CASSSQPGLAGAVNLNIQYF
V gene: TRBV7-2
D gene: TRBD2
clone size: .
J gene: TRBJ2-4
CDR3 length: 20

CDR3 DNA: TGTGCCAGCAGCTTAGAGTTGGGTGGGAGAAGGATGAACACTGAAGCTTTCTTT
CDR3 protein: CASSLELGGRRMNTEAFF
V gene: TRBV11-2
D gene: .
clone size: .
J gene: TRBJ1-1
CDR3 length: 18

CDR3 DNA: TGTGCCAGCACCCCGCGACTCATTCGAGACAATGAGCAGTTCTTC
CDR3 protein: CASTPRLIRDNEQFF
V gene: TRBV27
D gene: .
clone size: few
J gene: TRBJ2-1
CDR3 length: 15

CDR3 DNA: TGTGCCAGCAGCCTCGGGCCCGTACAAGCTTTCTTT
CDR3 protein: CASSLGPVQAFF
V gene: TRBV2
D gene: .
clone size: .
J gene: TRBJ1-1
CDR3 length: 12

CDR3 DNA: TGTGCCAGCAGTGAGTTCGAAGGAAATGAGCAGTTCTTC
CDR3 protein: CASSEFEGNEQFF
V gene: TRBV6-6
D gene: .
clone size: .
J gene: TRBJ2-1
CDR3 length: 13

CDR3 DNA: TGCAGCGTTGATGAGACAGGGGCTCATGGCTACACCTTC
CDR3 protein: CSVDETGAHGYTF
V gene: TRBV29-1
D gene: TRBD1
clone size: .
J gene: TRBJ1-2
CDR3 length: 13

CDR3 DNA: TGTGCCAGCAGCGAAACAGGGCTTCAAGAGACCCAGTACTTC
CDR3 protein: CASSETGLQETQYF
V gene: TRBV7-8
D gene: .
clone size: few
J gene: TRBJ2-5
CDR3 length: 14

CDR3 DNA: TGCGCCAGCAGCCGCGGGAGTTCGACCTACAATGAGCAGTTCTTC
CDR3 protein: CASSRGSSTYNEQFF
V gene: TRBV4-3
D gene: TRBD2
clone size: few
J gene: TRBJ2-1
CDR3 length: 15

CDR3 DNA: TGTGCCAGTAGTAGGAGATGGGTGAATCAGCCCCAGCATTTT
CDR3 protein: CASSRRWVNQPQHF
V gene: TRBV19
D gene: .
clone size: few
J gene: TRBJ1-5
CDR3 length: 14

CDR3 DNA: TGCAGTGCTGAGAAGGTTTACACCGGGGAGCTGTTTTTT
CDR3 protein: CSAEKVYTGELFF
V gene: TRBV20-1
D gene: .
clone size: few
J gene: TRBJ2-2
CDR3 length: 13

CDR3 DNA: TGTGCCAGCAGTTACTCGCGGGCCCTGGACTATGGCTACACCTTC
CDR3 protein: CASSYSRALDYGYTF
V gene: TRBV6-5
D gene: .
clone size: .
J gene: TRBJ1-2
CDR3 length: 15

CDR3 DNA: TGTGCCAGCAGTTACATTGGGGCAGACTATGGCTACACCTTC
CDR3 protein: CASSYIGADYGYTF
V gene: TRBV6-6
D gene: .
clone size: few
J gene: TRBJ1-2
CDR3 length: 14

CDR3 DNA: TGTGCCACCAGCACGGACAGGGGGCCAGGTCAGCCCCAGCATTTT
CDR3 protein: CATSTDRGPGQPQHF
V gene: TRBV15
D gene: TRBD1
clone size: .
J gene: TRBJ1-5
CDR3 length: 15

CDR3 DNA: TGCGCCAGCAGCCAAGTTCGAGATCACAACACCGGGGAGCTGTTTTTT
CDR3 protein: CASSQVRDHNTGELFF
V gene: TRBV4-3
D gene: .
clone size: few
J gene: TRBJ2-2
CDR3 length: 16

CDR3 DNA: TGTGCCAGCTCACCGGGTTTCACCTCGGGCGAGCAGTACTTC
CDR3 protein: CASSPGFTSGEQYF
V gene: TRBV18
D gene: .
clone size: .
J gene: TRBJ2-7
CDR3 length: 14

CDR3 DNA: TGTGCCAGCAGCTTAGAAGGGCAGGGAAGGACCTTC
CDR3 protein: CASSLEGQGRTF
V gene: TRBV7-2
D gene: .
clone size: few
J gene: TRBJ1-2
CDR3 length: 12

CDR3 DNA: TGTGCCAGCAGCTTAGTCCCCCAGGGCTATGGCTACACCTTC
CDR3 protein: CASSLVPQGYGYTF
V gene: TRBV7-8
D gene: .
clone size: many
J gene: TRBJ1-2
CDR3 length: 14

CDR3 DNA: TGTGCCAGCAGCCAACGACAGGTCGGTGGCTACACCTTC
CDR3 protein: CASSQRQVGGYTF
V gene: TRBV7-2
D gene: .
clone size: many
J gene: TRBJ1-2
CDR3 length: 13

CDR3 DNA: TGTGCCAGCAGCCCCCGGTGGATGAATGACAATGAGCAGTTCTTC
CDR3 protein: CASSPRWMNDNEQFF
V gene: TRBV9
D gene: .
clone size: once
J gene: TRBJ2-1
CDR3 length: 15

CDR3 DNA: TGTGCCAGCAGCTTGGCGGGCGGGATTAAGGGCGATGAGCAGTTCTTC
CDR3 protein: CASSLAGGIKGDEQFF
V gene: TRBV5-6
D gene: .
clone size: .
J gene: TRBJ2-1
CDR3 length: 16

CDR3 DNA: TGCGCCAGCAGGGAGGGCTCTACGAACACTGAAGCTTTCTTT
CDR3 protein: CASREGSTNTEAFF
V gene: TRBV5-1
D gene: .
clone size: .
J gene: TRBJ1-1
CDR3 length: 14

CDR3 DNA: TGTGCCAGCAGCTCCCTAGGGGAGACTGAAGCTTTCTTT
CDR3 protein: CASSSLGETEAFF
V gene: TRBV7-4
D gene: .
clone size: .
J gene: TRBJ1-1
CDR3 length: 13